The 3 T cell receptor beta chains below all came from one sample that was sequenced in a study of regulatory dendritic cells for organ transplantation (dated by TCRdb to the late 2010s). The library was obtained by the immunoSEQ multiplex PCR assay. Entries here come from immuneACCESS through TCRdb and include only in-frame sequences with V and J called. Some clones fail to appear in such tables; in the studies checked, an unresolved V gene covers under half of the shortfall, and the cause of the remainder is unknown. Present in this sample are more than 35,000 clones, 80% to 95% of which were seen just once. The leading ten clones occupy around 0.12% of the sample. The sequencing input was naive CD8+ T cells from blood. In light of the paper, this sample's cell subset or site label describes: CD45RA+ naive T cells. These receptors originate from a human donor in good health.

The rearrangement links TRBV6-6 to TRBJ1-1, with 9 bases lining up with TRBD1. CDR3 length: 15 amino acids. The junction had 4 bases not matched to a gene; V was cut back by 2 bases and J by 3 bases. Germline loops: CDR1 MNHNY, CDR2 SVGAGI (reference sequence). This CDR3 is CASSYTGTGYTEAFF. As DNA, the CDR3 is TGTGCCAGCAGTTACACCGGGACAGGGTACACTGAAGCTTTCTTT.

The chain has TRBV27 and TRBJ2-1, with 7 bases matching TRBD1. Germline CDR1 MNHEY, CDR2 SMNVEV (reference sequence). V lost 4 bases to trimming and J lost 1 base; unmatched junction nucleotides: 7. The CDR3 is 16 amino acids. CDR3 bases: TGTGCCAGCAGTTATAGAATGACAGGGTCCTACAATGAGCAGTTCTTC. It translates to CASSYRMTGSYNEQFF.

This chain links TRBV19 with TRBJ2-1, with TRBD2 matching 7 bases. This CDR3 comprises 15 residues. CDR1 and CDR2 from the germline V gene are LNHDA and SQIVND (reference sequence). Trimming cost V 3 bases and J 3 bases; bases outside gene matches: 5. CDR3 amino acids: CASSMVSGRYNEQFF. CDR3 sequence (DNA): TGTGCCAGTAGTATGGTTAGCGGGCGCTACAATGAGCAGTTCTTC. The full variable domain, rest sourced from reference TRBV19 and TRBJ2-1, is DGGITQSPKYLFRKEGQNVTLSCEQNLNHDAMYWYRQDPGQGLRLIYYSQIVNDFQKGDIAEGYSVSREKKESFPLTVTSAQKNPTAFYLCASSMVSGRYNEQFFGPGTRLTVL.